Each of the 29 T cell receptor beta chains below was sequenced from the same sample in a study of shared clonotypes between healthy human individuals. Libraries were prepared by immunoSEQ multiplex PCR; TCRdb keeps only in-frame clonotypes and omits some of them. The repertoire holds over 700,000 clones, approximately 72% seen once, with more than 1.5% in the top ten. Sequencing input: memory CD4+ T cells sorted from blood. The sample's subset: CD45RA-negative fraction. All receptors come from a woman in her thirties in good health.

This chain links TRBV29-1 with TRBJ2-5; maybe TRBD1 (6 bases). From germline, CDR1 is SQVTM and CDR2 ANQGSEA. The CDR3 is 13 residues long. Deletions cut 4 bases from V and 3 bases from J, with 12 bases between. Here the CDR3 DNA reads TGCAGCGTTGCCCCGAGGGGGAAAGAGACCCAGTACTTC. It encodes CSVAPRGKETQYF.

V gene TRBV7-8 combines with J gene TRBJ2-1; 12 bases align to TRBD2. Trimming at V came to 4 bases and at J to 5 bases, leaving 9 bases not matched to a gene. Per germline, CDR1 SGHVS and CDR2 FQNEAQ. CDR3 length: 17 residues. CDR3 sequence reads: CASSSSTSGSVHNEQFF. DNA of the CDR3: TGTGCCAGCAGCTCCTCGACTAGCGGGAGTGTCCACAATGAGCAGTTCTTC.

CDR3 sequence (DNA): TGTGCCAGCACCCATGGACTAGCGGGCCCACTATACCAAGAGACCCAGTACTTC. Residues: CASTHGLAGPLYQETQYF. This chain links TRBV9 with TRBJ2-5; 11 bases match TRBD2. Per germline, CDR1 SGDLS and CDR2 YYNGEE. V shed 6 bases, J shed 0 bases, and the junction held 13 bases outside the gene matches. This CDR3 contains 18 residues.

This rearrangement joins TRBV19 to TRBJ2-5; D is undetermined. The CDR3 has 18 residues. Trimming cost V 6 bases and J 0 bases, with 23 bases left between them. Germline V gene lookup returns CDR1 LNHDA and CDR2 SQIVND (reference sequence). CDR3 DNA: TGTGCCAGTAGCCATGGGTCGGTGTCGTTAAGAAACCAAGAGACCCAGTACTTC. This sequence encodes CASSHGSVSLRNQETQYF.

J is TRBJ2-7 and V is TRBV6-1, with D unclear. The CDR3 covers 16 residues. Germline V gene sequence: CDR1 MNHNS, CDR2 SASEGT. V dropped 2 bases and J dropped 0 bases, with 14 bases sitting between them. CDR3 loop: CASSELASRISYEQYF. In nucleotides, the CDR3 is TGTGCCAGCAGTGAATTGGCCAGTCGCATCTCCTACGAGCAGTACTTC.

The chain recombines TRBV10-1 with TRBJ2-7; TRBD1 matches 7 bases. The trim removed 5 bases at V and 5 bases at J, leaving 6 bases unmatched. The germline V gene has CDR1 WNHNN and CDR2 SYGVQD (reference sequence). The CDR3 is made up of 13 amino acids. The CDR3 region is CASSPRGQDEQYF. The CDR3 DNA follows: TGCGCCAGCAGTCCAAGAGGACAGGACGAGCAGTACTTC.

This clone was seen repeatedly, ten times or more. The chain couples TRBV1 to TRBJ2-7; the tabulated D call, TRBD2, remains unverified against the DNA. TRBV1 is described as a pseudogene. The CDR3 runs to 15 residues. The CDR3 sequence: CTSSRSSGASYEQYF. The DNA of the CDR3 is TGCACCAGCAGCCGCTCTAGCGGGGCCTCCTACGAGCAGTACTTC.

The chain carries TRBV5-1 and TRBJ2-5; D may be TRBD1 or TRBD2 (6 bases each). Germline values: CDR1 SGHRS, CDR2 YFSETQ. CDR3 length: 14 residues. V was trimmed by 0 bases and J by 7 bases, leaving 13 bases between them. CDR3 bases: TGCGCCAGCAGCTTGGGGACGGGGGCCGTGACCCAGTACTTC. Its protein product is CASSLGTGAVTQYF.

V and J are TRBV7-9 and TRBJ1-2; D is uncertain. CDR1 is SEHNR, CDR2 FQNEAQ, per germline (reference sequence). This CDR3 spans 12 amino acids. V was pared by 6 bases and J by 8 bases, with 13 bases between. CDR3: CASSFDTHGYTF. The CDR3 bases are TGTGCCAGCAGTTTCGACACCCACGGCTACACCTTC.

In this sample, this clone turned up many times. The chain employs TRBV6-1 and TRBJ1-3; D call uncertain. Trimming cost V 4 bases and J 0 bases, with 13 bases left between them. CDR3 size: 16 residues. The germline V gene encodes CDR1 MNHNS and CDR2 SASEGT. CDR3 in amino acids: CASSVGVTISGNTIYF. Written as DNA, the CDR3 is TGTGCCAGCAGTGTCGGGGTAACTATCTCTGGAAACACCATATATTTT.

This clone was seen only a few times. This chain links TRBV5-8 with TRBJ2-7; 8 bases are a match to TRBD2. Trimming cost V 1 base and J 4 bases; bases outside gene matches: 4. The CDR3 has 14 residues. The germline V gene has CDR1 SGHTS and CDR2 YDEGEE. The CDR3 nucleotides read TGTGCCAGCAGCTTGACTAGCGGTGGTTACGAGCAGTACTTC. This gives the protein CASSLTSGGYEQYF.

The rearrangement links TRBV11-2 to TRBJ2-5, with no clear D. The V and J ends lost 1 base and 5 bases respectively, with 11 bases between them. The CDR3 is 14 residues long. In germline, CDR1 is SGHAT, CDR2 FQNNGV. CDR3: CASSLGHSSETQYF. The CDR3 DNA sequence: TGTGCCAGCAGCTTAGGACACAGTTCGGAGACCCAGTACTTC.

The genes are TRBV6-1 and TRBJ2-2; D is unresolved. This CDR3 contains 12 residues. CDR1 and CDR2 from the germline V gene are MNHNS and SASEGT. V lost 6 bases and J lost 2, with 4 bases in between. The CDR3 sequence is CASRDNTGELFF. The DNA of the CDR3 is TGTGCCAGCAGGGATAACACCGGGGAGCTGTTTTTT.

This rearrangement joins TRBV28 to TRBJ2-2; 7 nucleotides agree with TRBD1. With 3 bases clipped from V and 2 bases from J, the junction kept 6 bases outside the gene matches. The CDR3 sequence is 16 residues long. CDR1 and CDR2 (germline): MDHEN, SYDVKM. Here the CDR3 DNA reads TGTGCCAGCAGTTTGGCGACAGGGATCAACACCGGGGAGCTGTTTTTT. Protein sequence: CASSLATGINTGELFF.

The chain links TRBV2 to TRBJ1-2; no reliable D call. Germline V lookup: CDR1 SNHLY, CDR2 FYNNEI. The CDR3 is 11 residues long. V was cut by 3 bases and J by 14 bases, with 13 bases left in between. The CDR3 loop reads CASSEDRGCTF. The CDR3 bases are TGTGCCAGCAGTGAGGACCGAGGTTGTACCTTC. The full variable domain, in which reference TRBV2 and TRBJ1-2 provide the parts outside the CDR3, is EPEVTQTPSHQVTQMGQEVILRCVPISNHLYFYWYRQILGQKVEFLVSFYNNEISEKSEIFDDQFSVERPDGSNFTLKIRSTKLEDSAMYFCASSEDRGCTFGSGTRLTVV.

A word on this clone: The same CDR3 arises from other DNA sequences in this sample as well. The chain links TRBV19 to TRBJ2-1; TRBD2 aligns across 7 bases. V lost 4 bases and J lost 1; bases outside the gene matches: 4. Germline values: CDR1 LNHDA, CDR2 SQIVND (reference sequence). The CDR3 runs to 15 residues. The CDR3 sequence is CASSSLGGSYNEQFF. CDR3 nucleotides: TGTGCCAGTAGTAGTTTGGGAGGGTCCTACAATGAGCAGTTCTTC.

The chain couples TRBV7-2 to TRBJ2-3; TRBD2 is a possible D gene (5 bases). There are 17 residues in the CDR3. Germline CDR1 and CDR2: SGHTA and FQGNSA. V was shortened by 0 bases and J by 4 bases, with 17 bases between the two germline ends. CDR3 DNA sequence: TGTGCCAGCAGCTTAGCTTTCGCTAGCCAAGCGGCAGATACGCAGTATTTT. Encoded protein: CASSLAFASQAADTQYF.

For this clone: The germline gene is not matched at one end of the junction; a read error may be the cause. The chain uses TRBV28 and TRBJ2-1; 8 positions match TRBD1. Germline V gene lookup returns CDR1 MDHEN and CDR2 SYDVKM. The CDR3 is made up of 15 amino acids. CDR3 sequence: CASTLLGTGLNEQFF. The DNA of the CDR3 is TGTGCCAGCACTTTATTGGGGACAGGTTTGAATGAGCAGTTCTTC.

DNA for the CDR3: TGTGCCAGCTCACCATCAAGTGGGGGTGACATTCAGTACTTC. It translates to CASSPSSGGDIQYF. The chain joins TRBV18 to TRBJ2-4, with D possibly being TRBD1 or TRBD2 (5 bases each). Germline CDR1 KGHSH, CDR2 LQKENI. CDR3 size: 14 residues. V was trimmed by 2 bases and J by 8 bases, leaving 13 bases between them.

The chain carries TRBV28 and TRBJ2-5, with 8 bases matching TRBD2. The CDR3 has 18 amino acids. The germline V gene encodes CDR1 MDHEN and CDR2 SYDVKM. Trimming took 3 bases from V and 0 from J; bases not matched to a gene: 12. As DNA, the CDR3 is TGTGCCAGCAGTTTCTTGGGACTAGGGGCAGGCCACCAAGAGACCCAGTACTTC. It yields the protein CASSFLGLGAGHQETQYF.

The rearrangement uses TRBV28 and TRBJ1-4, with TRBD1 matching over 7 bases. Germline V CDR1 and CDR2: MDHEN, SYDVKM. V lost 3 bases, J lost 7 bases, and 8 bases stayed unmatched. The length of the CDR3 is 15 residues. The CDR3 loop is CASSFPGTEGEKLFF. Written as DNA, the CDR3 is TGTGCCAGCAGTTTCCCAGGGACAGAAGGTGAAAAACTGTTTTTT.

The chain couples TRBV19 to TRBJ2-7; D not certain. The CDR3 sequence is 17 residues long. V gave up 3 bases and J gave up 1 base, with 19 bases separating them. Germline V gene sequence: CDR1 LNHDA, CDR2 SQIVND (reference sequence). For the CDR3, the DNA is TGTGCCAGTAGTATTGGCCGTTGGTCAGGCCCTTCCTACGAGCAGTACTTC. Protein product: CASSIGRWSGPSYEQYF.

This rearrangement joins TRBV6-6 to TRBJ2-5; 12 bases are a match to TRBD2. Germline values: CDR1 MNHNY, CDR2 SVGAGI (reference sequence). V trimming: 0 bases; J trimming: 7 bases; junction bases outside the gene matches: 6. This CDR3 region has 16 residues. The CDR3 spells CASSYSLAGGPRTQYF. CDR3 DNA sequence: TGTGCCAGCAGTTACTCCCTAGCGGGAGGGCCACGGACCCAGTACTTC.

The chain recombines TRBV2 with TRBJ2-1; 8 positions match TRBD2. This CDR3 region has 14 residues. Per germline, CDR1 SNHLY and CDR2 FYNNEI. V trimming: 6 bases; J trimming: 7 bases; junction bases outside the gene matches: 8. The CDR3 DNA sequence: TGTGCCAGCAGGCGGTTAGCGGGATCAAATGAGCAGTTCTTC. This encodes CASRRLAGSNEQFF.

V is TRBV7-3 and J is TRBJ2-7; D not certain. Germline-derived CDR1 and CDR2 are SGHTA and FQGTGA. The CDR3 has 17 amino acids. Trimming took 2 bases from V and 2 from J, leaving 19 bases between them. CDR3 amino acids: CASSLVLWAESPYEQYF. The CDR3, as DNA: TGTGCCAGCAGCTTAGTCCTATGGGCTGAGTCCCCCTACGAGCAGTACTTC.

The CDR3 loop is CASSYSAGFNQPQHF. CDR3 sequence (DNA): TGTGCCAGCAGTTACTCGGCAGGATTCAATCAGCCCCAGCATTTT. The chain employs TRBV6-6 and TRBJ1-5; no reliable D call. The V and J ends lost 0 bases and 3 bases respectively, with 9 bases between them. The CDR3 spans 15 residues. From germline, CDR1 is MNHNY and CDR2 SVGAGI (reference sequence).

Of note for this clone: This sample also contains other DNA sequences that code for the same CDR3. The chain is built from TRBV5-1 and TRBJ2-1; 11 bases fit TRBD2. The V segment lost 4 bases and the J segment 1 base; nucleotides outside the gene matches: 4. CDR1 SGHRS and CDR2 YFSETQ come from the germline V gene. CDR3 size: 16 residues. CDR3 bases: TGCGCCAGCAGCCCCTTAGCGGGAGGGTCCTACAATGAGCAGTTCTTC. This encodes CASSPLAGGSYNEQFF.

V usage is TRBV6-6 and J usage is TRBJ1-5; 7 bases map to TRBD1. CDR3 length: 15 residues. V dropped 4 bases and J dropped 5; count of bases not matched to a gene: 8. Germline V gives CDR1 MNHNY, CDR2 SVGAGI (reference sequence). This chain's CDR3 is CASSWGQGTDQPQHF. CDR3 DNA: TGTGCCAGCAGTTGGGGACAAGGGACAGATCAGCCCCAGCATTTT.

In this sample, this clone turned up a few times. V gene TRBV19 combines with J gene TRBJ1-5; D may be TRBD1 (5 bases). The CDR3 has 16 amino acids. The germline CDR1 and CDR2 sequences are LNHDA and SQIVND (reference sequence). V lost 3 bases and J 2 bases, leaving 14 bases between the germline ends. The DNA of the CDR3 is TGTGCCAGTAGTATGTGGGTGACAGCAGGCAATCAGCCCCAGCATTTT. Amino acid sequence: CASSMWVTAGNQPQHF.